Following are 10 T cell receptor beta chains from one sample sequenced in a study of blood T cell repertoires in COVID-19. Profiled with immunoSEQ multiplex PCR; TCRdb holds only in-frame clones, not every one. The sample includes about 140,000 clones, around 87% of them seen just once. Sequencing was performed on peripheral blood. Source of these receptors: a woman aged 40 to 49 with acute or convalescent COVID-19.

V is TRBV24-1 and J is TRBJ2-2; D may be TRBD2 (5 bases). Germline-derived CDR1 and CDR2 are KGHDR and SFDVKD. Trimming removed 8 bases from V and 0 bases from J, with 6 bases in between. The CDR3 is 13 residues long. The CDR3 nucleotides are TGTGCCACCACTAGCTCGAACACCGGGGAGCTGTTTTTT. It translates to CATTSSNTGELFF.

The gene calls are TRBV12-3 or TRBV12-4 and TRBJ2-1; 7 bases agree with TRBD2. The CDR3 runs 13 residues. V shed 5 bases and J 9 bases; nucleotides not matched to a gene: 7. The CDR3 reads CASSGGGWFEQFF. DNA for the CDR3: TGTGCCAGCAGTGGGGGGGGATGGTTTGAGCAGTTCTTC.

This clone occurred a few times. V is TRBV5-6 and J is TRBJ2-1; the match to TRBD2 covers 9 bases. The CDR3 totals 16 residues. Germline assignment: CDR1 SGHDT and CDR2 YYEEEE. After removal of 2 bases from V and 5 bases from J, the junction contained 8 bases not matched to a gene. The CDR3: CASSFVMIAGDNEQFF. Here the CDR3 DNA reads TGTGCCAGCAGCTTTGTAATGATAGCGGGAGACAATGAGCAGTTCTTC.

CDR3 protein: CASSLAPLDNYEQYF. In nucleotides, the CDR3 is TGTGCCAGCAGCTTAGCTCCCTTAGATAACTACGAGCAGTACTTC. V and J are TRBV7-2 and TRBJ2-7, with D hard to call. The CDR3 is made up of 15 amino acids. Between the trimmed V and J ends, which lost 0 bases and 3 bases, there was a span of 12 bases. Germline loops: CDR1 SGHTA, CDR2 FQGNSA.

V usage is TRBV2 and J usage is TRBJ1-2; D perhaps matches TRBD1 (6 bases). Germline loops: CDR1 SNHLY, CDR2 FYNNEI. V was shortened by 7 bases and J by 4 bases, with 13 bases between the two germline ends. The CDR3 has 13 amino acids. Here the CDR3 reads CASNYRVLYGYTF. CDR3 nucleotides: TGTGCCAGCAATTACAGGGTACTCTATGGCTACACCTTC.

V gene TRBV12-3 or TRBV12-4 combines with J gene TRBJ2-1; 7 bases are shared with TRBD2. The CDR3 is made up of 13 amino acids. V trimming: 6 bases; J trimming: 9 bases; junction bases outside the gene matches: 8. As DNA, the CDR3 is TGTGCCAGCAGCCTCACTAGCGACAGTGAGCAGTTCTTC. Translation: CASSLTSDSEQFF.

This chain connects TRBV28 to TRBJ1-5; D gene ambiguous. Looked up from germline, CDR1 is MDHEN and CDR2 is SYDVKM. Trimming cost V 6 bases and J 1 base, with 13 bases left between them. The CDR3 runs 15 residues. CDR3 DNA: TGTGCCAGCAGAGTGCCAGGAAGAAGCAATCAGCCCCAGCATTTT. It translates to CASRVPGRSNQPQHF.

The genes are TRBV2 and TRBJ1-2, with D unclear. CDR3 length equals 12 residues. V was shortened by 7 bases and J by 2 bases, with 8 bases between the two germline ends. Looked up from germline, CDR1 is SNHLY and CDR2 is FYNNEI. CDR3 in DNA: TGTGCCAGCACATCCGGGAACTATGGCTACACCTTC. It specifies CASTSGNYGYTF.

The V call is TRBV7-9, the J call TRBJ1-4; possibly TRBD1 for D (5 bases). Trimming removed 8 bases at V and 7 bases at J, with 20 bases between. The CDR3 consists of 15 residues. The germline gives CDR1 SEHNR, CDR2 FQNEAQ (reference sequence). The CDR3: CASRPGGVWGEKLFF. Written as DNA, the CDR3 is TGTGCCAGCCGCCCCGGAGGGGTTTGGGGTGAAAAACTGTTTTTT.

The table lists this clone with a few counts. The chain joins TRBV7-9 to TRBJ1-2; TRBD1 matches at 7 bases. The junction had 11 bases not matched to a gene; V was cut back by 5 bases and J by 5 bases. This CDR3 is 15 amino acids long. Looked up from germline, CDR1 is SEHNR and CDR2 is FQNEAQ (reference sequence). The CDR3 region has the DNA TGTGCCAGCAGCGAGGGGGCGGCGCGGGTTTATGGCTACACCTTC. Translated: CASSEGAARVYGYTF.